The sequence of this T cell receptor beta chain was determined in a study of shared clonotypes between healthy human individuals. Broader study findings: What limited the represented genetic and exposure-history diversity was the small number of donors. Rarefaction showed that sequencing of sorted subsets was incomplete (despite large depth).

The V segment lost 4 bases and the J segment 1 base; nucleotides outside the gene matches: 4. Germline values: CDR1 SGHRS, CDR2 YFSETQ. This CDR3 region has 16 residues. CD8 cells classed as naive were CD45RO-negative and positively selected for CCR7, excluding terminally differentiated effector memory CD45RA+ cells. The healthy adult donors were HIV-negative and reported no recent acute infections or vaccinations. Remarks on this clone: Its antigen is not identified. At the DNA level, this CDR3 is encoded by other sequences in the same sample as well.

TCRdb's table, derived via immunoSEQ multiplex PCR, lists solely in-frame clones and lacks some. The table includes nearly 2 million clones, over 85% detected once. The clonotype originates from a man between 18 and 29 years old in good health. This chain connects TRBV5-1 to TRBJ2-5, with 13 bases matching TRBD2. Material for sequencing was naive CD8+ T cells sorted from blood. The CDR3 coding sequence is TGCGCCAGCAGCCCGGGACTAGCGGGGCTCCAAGAGACCCAGTACTTC. Encoded protein: CASSPGLAGLQETQYF. The whole variable domain, filled in from reference TRBV5-1 and TRBJ2-5, reads KAGVTQTPRYLIKTRGQQVTLSCSPISGHRSVSWYQQTPGQGLQFLFEYFSETQRNKGNFPGRFSGRQFSNSRSEMNVSTLELGDSALYLCASSPGLAGLQETQYFGPGTRLLVL.